The 24 T cell receptor beta chains below were found in one sample sequenced in a study of T cell changes during pregnancy in multiple sclerosis (dated by TCRdb to the late 2010s). Library construction relied on the immunoSEQ multiplex PCR assay. TCRdb's version of the immuneACCESS table is confined to in-frame rearrangements and falls short of the full clone set. An unresolved V gene accounts for under half of the shortfall where checked; the remainder is of unknown origin. In this sample the table shows over 65,000 clones, 90% to 95% of which occur a single time. The leading ten clones occupy over 2% of the sample. Specimen: peripheral blood, collected in the first trimester of pregnancy. These receptors all stem from a female donor with multiple sclerosis, enrolled in a pregnancy study.

The chain is built from TRBV18 and TRBJ1-1, with D possibly TRBD1 on 5 matching bases. Per germline, CDR1 KGHSH and CDR2 LQKENI. CDR3 length: 15 amino acids. Trimming took off 9 bases at V and 3 bases at J, with 20 bases between the two ends. CDR3 region: CASYPPSGRYTEAFF. The CDR3 nucleotides read TGTGCCAGTTATCCCCCCTCAGGGCGTTACACTGAAGCTTTCTTT.

V and J are TRBV2 and TRBJ2-3, with D unclear. Germline V gene lookup returns CDR1 SNHLY and CDR2 FYNNEI. Trimming removed 2 bases at V and 1 base at J, with 7 bases between. The CDR3 covers 14 residues. The CDR3 here is CASSELGRTDTQYF. CDR3 nucleotide sequence: TGTGCCAGCAGTGAATTGGGCCGCACAGATACGCAGTATTTT.

The V and J genes are TRBV4-1 and TRBJ2-1; D is perhaps TRBD2 (7 bases). The V gene's germline CDR1 is MGHRA and CDR2 YSYEKL. V dropped 4 bases and J dropped 0 bases, with 19 bases sitting between them. There are 18 residues in the CDR3. This chain's CDR3 is CASSRSGGGQSSYNEQFF. DNA for the CDR3: TGCGCCAGCAGCCGATCAGGCGGGGGACAAAGCTCCTACAATGAGCAGTTCTTC.

The J gene is TRBJ1-1, the V gene TRBV7-9; no clear D gene. There are 14 residues in the CDR3. Trimming removed 1 base at V and 0 bases at J, with 6 bases between. The germline V gene encodes CDR1 SEHNR and CDR2 FQNEAQ (reference sequence). The CDR3 protein is CASSLGGMNTEAFF. CDR3 nucleotides: TGTGCCAGCAGCTTAGGAGGTATGAACACTGAAGCTTTCTTT.

The rearrangement uses TRBV29-1 and TRBJ2-3; 8 bases match TRBD2. CDR3 length equals 16 residues. The V and J ends lost 7 bases and 3 bases, in that order; junction bases with no gene match: 15. Germline V gene lookup returns CDR1 SQVTM and CDR2 ANQGSEA. CDR3 protein: CSAPVYGGADTDTQYF. DNA for the CDR3: TGCAGCGCCCCGGTTTACGGGGGGGCCGATACAGATACGCAGTATTTT.

The chain carries TRBV5-6 and TRBJ2-2; possible D gene TRBD1, 6 bases. Germline CDR1 is SGHDT and CDR2 is YYEEEE. The CDR3 is 16 residues long. Trimming removed 3 bases from V and 6 bases from J, with 18 bases in between. CDR3 loop: CASSSWTDRSAGELFF. CDR3 nucleotide sequence: TGTGCCAGCAGCTCCTGGACAGACAGGTCCGCCGGGGAGCTGTTTTTT.

This chain connects TRBV28 to TRBJ1-1; no definite D call. CDR1 MDHEN and CDR2 SYDVKM come from the germline V gene. This CDR3 comprises 15 residues. V lost 5 bases and J lost 1, with 14 bases in between. CDR3 nucleotide sequence: TGTGCCAGCAGTCCTATCGGTATATGGAACACTGAAGCTTTCTTT. Protein sequence: CASSPIGIWNTEAFF.

Here the CDR3 reads CASSSGLAGTNNEQFF. CDR3 in DNA: TGTGCCAGCAGCTCGGGACTAGCGGGTACAAACAATGAGCAGTTCTTC. The chain joins TRBV5-4 to TRBJ2-1; TRBD2 agrees at 12 bases. CDR1 and CDR2 from the germline V gene are SGHNT and YYREEE (reference sequence). Trimming took 3 bases from V and 5 from J; bases not matched to a gene: 6. The CDR3 covers 16 residues.

The rearrangement links TRBV5-1 to TRBJ1-5; D is unclear. CDR1 is SGHRS, CDR2 YFSETQ, per germline. V was cut by 4 bases and J by 9 bases, with 14 bases left in between. This CDR3 has 13 amino acids. The DNA for the CDR3 is TGCGCCAGCAGCCGTGCAGGATCCGGGCCCCAGCATTTT. Translating gives CASSRAGSGPQHF.

This chain connects TRBV10-3 to TRBJ2-7; no clear D gene. Between the trimmed V and J ends, which lost 0 bases and 2 bases, there was a span of 8 bases. CDR3 length: 14 residues. Per germline, CDR1 ENHRY and CDR2 SYGVKD. CDR3 bases: TGTGCCATCAGTGAGTCAGAACCAGCCTACGAGCAGTACTTC. Protein sequence: CAISESEPAYEQYF.

The chain is built from TRBV5-1 and TRBJ1-1; D remains ambiguous. Germline lookup yields CDR1 SGHRS and CDR2 YFSETQ. The length of the CDR3 is 12 residues. With 1 base removed from V and 4 bases from J, the gap between germline ends came to 5 bases. The CDR3, as DNA: TGCGCCAGCAGCTTGATCGGCACTGAAGCTTTCTTT. It codes for CASSLIGTEAFF.

This chain uses TRBV5-4 with TRBJ2-4; a possible D gene is TRBD2 (6 bases). The V and J ends lost 4 bases and 1 base respectively, with 9 bases between them. Germline V gene lookup returns CDR1 SGHNT and CDR2 YYREEE (reference sequence). The CDR3 loop spans 14 amino acids. CDR3 residues: CASSGGIAKNIQYF. CDR3 DNA: TGTGCCAGCAGCGGAGGGATTGCCAAAAACATTCAGTACTTC.

The chain uses TRBV5-8 and TRBJ2-7; D unresolved. The CDR3 is made up of 13 amino acids. Germline CDR1 is SGHTS and CDR2 is YDEGEE. Trimming left V 4 bases short and J 2 bases short, with 10 bases between. The CDR3 sequence: CASSPLSPYEQYF. The CDR3 DNA follows: TGTGCCAGCAGCCCCCTATCACCCTACGAGCAGTACTTC. Drawing the rest from reference TRBV5-8 and TRBJ2-7, the complete variable domain is EAGVTQSPTHLIKTRGQQATLRCSPISGHTSVYWYQQALGLGLQFLLWYDEGEERNRGNFPPRFSGRQFPNYSSELNVNALELEDSALYLCASSPLSPYEQYFGPGTRLTVT.

The V gene is TRBV11-2, the J gene TRBJ2-3; TRBD2 might be the D (5 bases). CDR1 is SGHAT, CDR2 FQNNGV, per germline. With 4 bases removed from V and 3 bases from J, the gap between germline ends came to 11 bases. CDR3 length: 14 residues. The CDR3 nucleotides read TGTGCCAGCAGCTCCGGACTGGAAACAGATACGCAGTATTTT. Amino acids: CASSSGLETDTQYF.

This clone was detected once. This chain joins TRBV5-1 and TRBJ2-1; 10 positions agree with TRBD2. From germline, CDR1 is SGHRS and CDR2 YFSETQ. This CDR3 contains 16 residues. V was clipped by 2 bases and J by 8 bases; unmatched bases: 10. The CDR3 reads CASSLLGLAGADEQFF. CDR3 sequence (DNA): TGCGCCAGCAGCTTACTTGGTCTAGCGGGGGCAGATGAGCAGTTCTTC.

This clone was seen more than once but under ten times. The chain is built from TRBV11-2 and TRBJ1-5; no firm D call. This CDR3 spans 15 amino acids. Germline V gene lookup returns CDR1 SGHAT and CDR2 FQNNGV. The ends were cut back, 4 bases at V and 2 bases at J, with 12 bases in the middle. The CDR3 region has the DNA TGTGCCAGCAGCTATTCGGGTAAAGGCAATCAGCCCCAGCATTTT. Its protein product is CASSYSGKGNQPQHF.

This sequence joins TRBV27 and TRBJ2-7; TRBD2 is a possible D gene (5 bases). Looked up from germline, CDR1 is MNHEY and CDR2 is SMNVEV (reference sequence). The CDR3 runs 14 residues. Trimming left V 5 bases short and J 0 bases short, with 11 bases between. CDR3 nucleotides: TGTGCCAGCAGTCCCCGACGGGGCTCCTACGAGCAGTACTTC. It is translated as CASSPRRGSYEQYF.

The genes are TRBV19 and TRBJ2-7; 10 bases are a match to TRBD1. In germline, CDR1 is LNHDA, CDR2 SQIVND (reference sequence). The CDR3 is 15 amino acids. The ends lost 3 bases at V and 5 bases at J; junction bases unmatched: 7. The CDR3: CASSIRGTGEDEQYF. DNA of the CDR3: TGTGCCAGTAGTATCAGAGGGACAGGGGAGGACGAGCAGTACTTC. The full variable domain, rest sourced from reference TRBV19 and TRBJ2-7, is DGGITQSPKYLFRKEGQNVTLSCEQNLNHDAMYWYRQDPGQGLRLIYYSQIVNDFQKGDIAEGYSVSREKKESFPLTVTSAQKNPTAFYLCASSIRGTGEDEQYFGPGTRLTVT.

In nucleotides, the CDR3 is TGTGCCACCAGCAGAGGGGGACTAGCGTCCAATGAGCAGTTCTTC. Translating it yields CATSRGGLASNEQFF. The chain employs TRBV15 and TRBJ2-1; 10 positions match TRBD2. Germline CDR1 is LNHNV and CDR2 is YYDKDF (reference sequence). J gave up 6 bases and V 1 base, and 3 bases lay outside the gene matches. The CDR3 runs to 15 residues. Based on the CDR3 plus reference TRBV15 and TRBJ2-1, the full variable domain is DAMVIQNPRYQVTQFGKPVTLSCSQTLNHNVMYWYQQKSSQAPKLLFHYYDKDFNNEADTPDNFQSRRPNTSFCFLDIRSPGLGDTAMYLCATSRGGLASNEQFFGPGTRLTVL.

CDR3 nucleotides: TGCGCCAGCAGCTTCACCGGGACAGGGCTCGTTAATGAGCAGTTCTTC. Translated: CASSFTGTGLVNEQFF. The rearrangement links TRBV5-1 to TRBJ2-1, with TRBD1 identical over 9 bases. The CDR3 has 16 residues. Germline values: CDR1 SGHRS, CDR2 YFSETQ. Unmatched junction bases numbered 10, after V lost 2 bases and J lost 7 bases.

The chain uses TRBV5-1 and TRBJ1-5, with TRBD1 matching over 7 bases. Germline V gene sequence: CDR1 SGHRS, CDR2 YFSETQ. There are 14 residues in the CDR3. The J segment lost 6 bases and the V segment lost 5 bases, leaving 8 bases of the junction unmatched. The CDR3 sequence is CASSSTGESQPQHF. The CDR3 DNA is TGCGCCAGCAGTTCTACAGGGGAGTCTCAGCCCCAGCATTTT.

For the CDR3, the DNA is TGTGCCAGCAGCTTAACAGGGGGGCTCCGGGAGACCCAGTACTTC. Translating gives CASSLTGGLRETQYF. The chain links TRBV5-6 to TRBJ2-5, with 8 positions matching TRBD1. V trimming: 2 bases; J trimming: 5 bases; junction bases outside the gene matches: 8. This CDR3 is 15 amino acids long. Per the germline V gene, CDR1 is SGHDT and CDR2 is YYEEEE.

The chain couples TRBV6-6 to TRBJ1-3, with TRBD1 matching 8 bases. CDR1 is MNHNY and CDR2 is SVGAGI in the germline V gene (reference sequence). Trimming at V came to 8 bases and at J to 3 bases, leaving 6 bases not matched to a gene. The CDR3 sequence is 14 residues long. The CDR3 DNA is TGTGCCAGCGGGCAGGGGGCCGGTGGAAACACCATATATTTT. Amino acids: CASGQGAGGNTIYF.

The CDR3 protein is CASSGKTGFGETQYF. In DNA form, the CDR3 reads TGTGCCAGCAGCGGGAAAACAGGGTTCGGAGAGACCCAGTACTTC. The chain couples TRBV5-6 to TRBJ2-5; the D gene is possibly TRBD1 (6 bases). The CDR3 totals 15 residues. CDR1 is SGHDT and CDR2 is YYEEEE in the germline V gene. Trimming removed 4 bases at V and 4 bases at J, with 17 bases between.